This T cell receptor beta chain was identified during a study of blood T cells in healthy people across ages. About the study: Per two T cells, about one barcoded beta molecule was captured through template switching.

Overall study results and limits: Aged donors had fewer naive CD4+ cells and lower diversity than long-lived donors. Naive T cell percentage strongly correlated with TCR beta diversity.

Through a sample-barcoded 5' primer and a J-beta primer mix, a second PCR was run for about 7 to 12 cycles. Template switching added a 12-random-nucleotide identifier to every cDNA molecule. In TCRdb, the 5' RACE reads were re-called with MiXCR into one record per CDR3 protein. The sample contains fewer than 900,000 distinct CDR3 sequences, roughly 45% of which appear only once. CDR3 length equals 13 residues. V dropped 3 bases and J dropped 1 base, with 9 bases sitting between them. CDR1 is GTSNPN and CDR2 is SVGIG in the germline V gene (reference sequence). This clonotype came up once. Its antigen is unidentified.

The clonotype was recovered from a woman aged 60-70 years in good health. The source material was blood. The V call is TRBV30, the J call TRBJ2-5; no reliable D call. The CDR3 here is CAWRRLSQETQYF. The CDR3 DNA reads as TGTGCCTGGAGGAGACTGTCCCAAGAGACCCAGTACTTC.